This T cell receptor (beta chain) appears in the sequencing data of a study of blood T cell repertoires in COVID-19. The table lists this clone with a few counts. Profiling relied on immunoSEQ multiplex PCR, and the TCRdb table lists in-frame clones only, not all of them. The sample consists of 150,000 to 200,000 clones, over 85% of them appearing once. J gave up 7 bases and V 8 bases, and 8 bases lay outside the gene matches. The germline V gene encodes CDR1 MGHRA and CDR2 YSYEKL. This CDR3 region has 14 residues. The V and J genes are TRBV4-1 and TRBJ1-4, with 9 bases lining up with TRBD1. This sequence was found in a woman aged 55-70 years with COVID-19, enrolled during active disease. The material sequenced was peripheral blood. The CDR3 coding sequence is TGCGCCAGCCGGAGGACAGGGGTCGGTGAAAAACTGTTTTTT. Translating gives CASRRTGVGEKLFF.